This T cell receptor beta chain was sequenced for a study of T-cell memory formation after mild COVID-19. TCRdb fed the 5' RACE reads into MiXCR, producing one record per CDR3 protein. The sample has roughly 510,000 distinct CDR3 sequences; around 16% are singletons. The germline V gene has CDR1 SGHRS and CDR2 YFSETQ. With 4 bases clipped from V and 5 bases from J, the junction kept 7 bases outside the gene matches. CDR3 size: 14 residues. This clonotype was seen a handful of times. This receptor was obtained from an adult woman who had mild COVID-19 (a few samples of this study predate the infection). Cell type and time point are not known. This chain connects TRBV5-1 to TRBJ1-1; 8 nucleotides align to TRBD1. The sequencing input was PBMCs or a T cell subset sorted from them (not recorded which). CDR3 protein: CASSKTTGGTEAFF. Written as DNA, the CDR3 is TGCGCCAGCAGCAAGACCACAGGGGGAACTGAAGCTTTCTTT.